The rows below give T cell receptor beta chains drawn from one sample of a study of T cells after somatic rescue of genetic block. Libraries were prepared by immunoSEQ multiplex PCR; TCRdb keeps only in-frame clonotypes and omits some of them. The sample lists 45,000 to 55,000 clones; 90% to 97% were seen once. The sample taken for sequencing was peripheral blood mononuclear cells (PBMCs). The source is a child in the first two years of life. The CDR3 runs from the conserved cysteine through the conserved F or W. A D gene is named only where the DNA matches it firmly. Clone size is stated in some rows and not others, as once, few, many or a class when expanded.

j_gene,v_gene,d_gene,abundance,CDR3nt,CDR3aa
TRBJ2-7,TRBV5-6,TRBD1,NA,TGTGCCAGCAGCTTGGAAGGGACAGGGGGCCACGAGCAGTACTTC,CASSLEGTGGHEQYF
TRBJ2-3,TRBV4-1,TRBD1,NA,TGCGCCAGCAGCCTCAGCCCGGGACAGGGGGCAGATACGCAGTATTTT,CASSLSPGQGADTQYF
TRBJ2-2,TRBV7-2,TRBD1,NA,TGTGCCAGCAGCTCTCGGACAGGATCCACCGGGGAGCTGTTTTTT,CASSSRTGSTGELFF
TRBJ2-5,TRBV28,TRBD2,NA,TGTGCCAGCAGTTTGAATAGCGGGAGGGAAGAGACCCAGTACTTC,CASSLNSGREETQYF
TRBJ1-5,TRBV19,NA,NA,TGTGCCAGTACCCAAACGACGGGTTATAGCAATCAGCCCCAGCATTTT,CASTQTTGYSNQPQHF
TRBJ1-2,TRBV6-5,NA,NA,TGTGCCAGCAGCAACTATGGCTACACCTTC,CASSNYGYTF
TRBJ1-4,TRBV27,NA,NA,TGTGCCAGCAGTTTACTCCCCATCGGGGGCAAGGGGGCAACTAATGAAAAACTGTTTTTT,CASSLLPIGGKGATNEKLFF
TRBJ1-2,TRBV7-2,TRBD1,NA,TGTGCCAGCAGCCTATGGGACAGGGCGAAGCATGGCTACACCTTC,CASSLWDRAKHGYTF
TRBJ1-5,TRBV7-9,NA,NA,TGTGCCAGCAGCTTAAGGGTTAATCAGCCCCAGCATTTT,CASSLRVNQPQHF
TRBJ1-2,TRBV12-5,TRBD1,NA,TGTGCTAGTGGTTTTGGCTCTCCTTCAGGGGGCTATGGCTACACCTTC,CASGFGSPSGGYGYTF
TRBJ2-1,TRBV4-2,NA,NA,TGTGCCAGCAGCCAAGGAGGAAGCTCCTACAATGAGCAGTTCTTC,CASSQGGSSYNEQFF
TRBJ1-5,TRBV19,NA,NA,TGTGCCACTACGAAAGGGGTGTTCGGTCAGCCCCAGCATTTT,CATTKGVFGQPQHF
TRBJ2-1,TRBV5-1,TRBD2,NA,TGCGCCAGCAGCTTAGTCGCGGGAGGCCCTAACACTGAGCAGTTCTTC,CASSLVAGGPNTEQFF
TRBJ1-1,TRBV20-1,NA,NA,TGCAGTGCTAGTGACAGGTTTGAAGCTTTCTTT,CSASDRFEAFF
TRBJ1-1,TRBV27,TRBD1,NA,TGTGCCAGCAGTTCACAGGGGACTGAAGCTTTCTTT,CASSSQGTEAFF
TRBJ1-2,TRBV5-1,TRBD1,NA,TGCGCCAGCAGCTTGACAGGGGGCGCTTATGGCTACACCTTC,CASSLTGGAYGYTF
TRBJ1-2,TRBV19,TRBD1,NA,TGTGCCAGTCGCAAGACAGGGGGCCGGGACTATGGCTACACCTTC,CASRKTGGRDYGYTF
TRBJ2-3,TRBV7-3,NA,NA,TGTGCCAGCAGCTTAACGGGAGATACGCAGTATTTT,CASSLTGDTQYF
TRBJ2-3,TRBV7-3,TRBD2,NA,TGTGCCAGCAGCACGACTAGCGCCACAGATACGCAGTATTTT,CASSTTSATDTQYF
TRBJ2-3,TRBV7-2,NA,NA,TGTGCCAGCAGTTCAATGGGGGGCACAGATACGCAGTATTTT,CASSSMGGTDTQYF
TRBJ2-7,TRBV5-4,NA,NA,TGTGCCAGCAGCTTGGCTCCAGTCTACGAGCAGTACTTC,CASSLAPVYEQYF
TRBJ2-7,TRBV11-2,TRBD2,NA,TGTGCCAGCAGCTTAGCGACGCTAGCGGGACCAACCTACGAGCAGTACTTC,CASSLATLAGPTYEQYF
TRBJ2-3,TRBV4-1,NA,NA,TGCGCCAGCAGCGTAGCTCCAACCTTTGACGGGCAGTATTTT,CASSVAPTFDGQYF
TRBJ2-7,TRBV9,NA,NA,TGTGCCAGCAGCCCGAGGACTCCTGGGAATCCGTACTTC,CASSPRTPGNPYF
TRBJ2-1,TRBV5-1,TRBD2,NA,TGCGCCAGCAGCGGCGGGAGGAAACACCTCTACAATGAGCAGTTCTTC,CASSGGRKHLYNEQFF
TRBJ2-2,TRBV9,TRBD2,NA,TGTGCCAGCAGCGTAGGGGGACTAGCGGGCACCGGGGAGCTGTTTTTT,CASSVGGLAGTGELFF
TRBJ2-1,TRBV29-1,TRBD2,NA,TGCAGCGTTGGGACTAGCTACAATGAGCAGTTCTTC,CSVGTSYNEQFF
TRBJ2-7,TRBV28,NA,once,TGTGCCAGCAGTATTATACAGGGCTACGAGCAGTACTTC,CASSIIQGYEQYF
TRBJ2-1,TRBV7-6,NA,NA,TGTGCCAGCAGCTTAGAGGGGACATACAATGAGCAGTTCTTC,CASSLEGTYNEQFF
TRBJ2-7,TRBV10-1,TRBD2,NA,TGCGCCAGCAGCCCGACTAGCGGGAGTTACGAGCAGTACTTC,CASSPTSGSYEQYF
TRBJ2-7,TRBV20-1,NA,NA,TGCAGTGCTAGAGAGTTTTACGAGCAGTACTTC,CSAREFYEQYF
TRBJ2-1,TRBV9,NA,NA,TGTGCCAGCGGGCTCTACAATGAGCAGTTCTTC,CASGLYNEQFF
TRBJ1-1,TRBV25-1,NA,NA,TGTGCCAGCAGTCGGGGGGTCACTGAAGCTTTCTTT,CASSRGVTEAFF
TRBJ2-6,TRBV7-9,NA,NA,TGTGCCAGCAGCTTAGTAGCGTCTGGGGCCAACGTCCTGACTTTC,CASSLVASGANVLTF
TRBJ1-4,TRBV5-3,NA,NA,TGTGCCAGCAGCTTGGAACGGGGGAATGAAAAACTGTTTTTT,CASSLERGNEKLFF
TRBJ1-2,TRBV6-1,NA,NA,TGTGCCAGCAGTGAAACCCGTGGCTACACCTTC,CASSETRGYTF
TRBJ2-7,TRBV6-1,NA,NA,TGTGCCAGCAGTGAACGGTACGAGCAGTACTTC,CASSERYEQYF
TRBJ2-1,TRBV6-6,NA,NA,TGTGCCAGCAGTTCCCCCAGCTCCTACAATGAGCAGTTCTTC,CASSSPSSYNEQFF
TRBJ2-7,TRBV7-2,NA,NA,TGTGCCAGCAGCTTGACAAAATCCTACGAGCAGTACTTC,CASSLTKSYEQYF
TRBJ1-4,TRBV7-9,TRBD1,NA,TGTGCCAGCAGTACTAACACAGGGGTTGAAAAACTGTTTTTT,CASSTNTGVEKLFF
TRBJ1-2,TRBV10-3,TRBD1,NA,TGTGCCATCAGTGAGACGGGACAGCCGAGGGGTGGCTACACCTTC,CAISETGQPRGGYTF
TRBJ2-2,TRBV6-4,NA,NA,TGTGCCAGCAGTGACTCGATGGGGGAAACCGGGGAGCTGTTTTTT,CASSDSMGETGELFF
TRBJ1-4,TRBV10-1,NA,NA,TGCGCCAGCAGTGACGTGACTAATGAAAAACTGTTTTTT,CASSDVTNEKLFF
TRBJ2-3,TRBV9,TRBD1,NA,TGTGCCAGCAGCGTAGCCCCACAGGGGTCCGAAGATACGCAGTATTTT,CASSVAPQGSEDTQYF
TRBJ1-1,TRBV6-5,TRBD1,NA,TGTGCCAGCAGTTTCACAGGGGAAACTGAAGCTTTCTTT,CASSFTGETEAFF
TRBJ2-1,TRBV7-7,TRBD1,NA,TGTGCTAGCAGCCTGGGACAGGGCAATGAGCAGTTCTTC,CASSLGQGNEQFF
TRBJ2-7,TRBV6-1,NA,NA,TGTGCCAGCATTTTGCTCTCAAGGCGTTCGGAACTGTACTTC,CASILLSRRSELYF
TRBJ2-3,TRBV10-3,NA,NA,TGTGCCATCAGGGACTGGGGGCAGGGGCCTGACGATACGCAGTATTTT,CAIRDWGQGPDDTQYF
TRBJ2-5,TRBV2,NA,NA,TGTGCCAGCAGTGACAGGGGAGAGACCCAGTACTTC,CASSDRGETQYF
TRBJ1-2,TRBV7-6,NA,NA,TGTGCCAGCAGCTTAGGGGACTCGTATGGCTACACCTTC,CASSLGDSYGYTF
TRBJ1-5,TRBV6-4,NA,NA,TGTGCCAGCAGTGGACAGGAACTATATAGCAATCAGCCCCAGCATTTT,CASSGQELYSNQPQHF
TRBJ2-3,TRBV4-2,TRBD2,NA,TGTGCCAGCGCGGGGGGGTCCACAGATACGCAGTATTTT,CASAGGSTDTQYF
TRBJ2-1,TRBV4-3,NA,NA,TGCGCCAGCAGCCAAGGGCCCGGGAGCTACAATGAGCAGTTCTTC,CASSQGPGSYNEQFF
TRBJ2-3,TRBV4-3,NA,NA,TGCGCCAGCAGCCGAGATCGCGGCACAGATACGCAGTATTTT,CASSRDRGTDTQYF
TRBJ2-7,TRBV11-3,NA,once,TGTGCCAGCAGCTTAACTACCTACGAGCAGTACTTC,CASSLTTYEQYF